The next 20 T cell receptor beta chains were all read from a single sample in a study of prognosis after radiotherapy for stage I lung cancer. From genomic DNA, two-round multiplex PCR was used to amplify TCR beta CDR3. TRBV and TRBJ genes each had their own specific primers in first-round PCR. Using its own MiXCR run on the multiplex PCR reads, TCRdb lists one record per CDR3 protein. The sample holds some 20,000 distinct CDR3 sequences, approximately 50% seen once. The specimen comprised PBMCs, sampled before or after stereotactic body radiation therapy (not recorded which). The receptors were gathered from a donor aged 50 or older with non-small cell lung cancer.

As to this clonotype: The conserved final phenylalanine or tryptophan is absent from the CDR3, which likely points to a read error. V and J are TRBV27 and TRBJ2-3, with unresolved D. Per germline, CDR1 MNHEY and CDR2 SMNVEV (reference sequence). The CDR3 consists of 15 residues. V lost 6 bases and J 7 bases, leaving 20 bases between the germline ends. Here the CDR3 reads CASRVYAAETYTQYL. CDR3 nucleotides: TGTGCCAGCAGGGTTTATGCGGCCGAGACATATACGCAGTATCTT.

The V and J genes are TRBV10-3 and TRBJ2-7; TRBD1 aligns across 8 bases. Germline V gene sequence: CDR1 ENHRY, CDR2 SYGVKD. The ends lost 3 bases at V and 7 bases at J; junction bases unmatched: 14. This CDR3 comprises 16 residues. CDR3 residues: CAISDPRTGLLEEQYF. The CDR3 region has the DNA TGTGCCATCAGTGATCCCCGGACAGGGCTCCTTGAAGAGCAGTACTTC.

The rearrangement uses TRBV28 and TRBJ2-7, with 10 positions matching TRBD1. The CDR3 is 15 amino acids. The germline V gene encodes CDR1 MDHEN and CDR2 SYDVKM. V lost 4 bases to trimming and J lost 6 bases; unmatched junction nucleotides: 9. CDR3 amino acids: CASSSSGTGVSEQYF. CDR3 coding DNA: TGTGCCAGCAGTTCATCCGGGACAGGGGTTAGCGAGCAGTACTTC.

This chain uses TRBV6-2 or TRBV6-3 with TRBJ1-1; 7 bases line up with TRBD1. Trimming cost V 7 bases and J 0 bases; bases outside gene matches: 8. Germline V lookup: CDR1 MNHEY, CDR2 SVGEGT. The CDR3 runs to 15 residues. CDR3 loop: CASISLDRLNTEAFF. The DNA for the CDR3 is TGTGCCAGCATTTCCCTGGACAGGTTGAACACTGAAGCTTTCTTT.

The J gene is TRBJ2-7, the V gene TRBV7-3, with TRBD2 matching 9 bases. After removal of 3 bases from V and 4 bases from J, the junction contained 7 bases not matched to a gene. The CDR3 is 15 residues long. Germline V CDR1 and CDR2: SGHTA, FQGTGA. The CDR3 nucleotides are TGTGCCAGCAGCTTTTTCGGGACTAGCAGATACGAGCAGTACTTC. It is translated as CASSFFGTSRYEQYF.

The rearrangement links TRBV27 to TRBJ2-1, with TRBD2 matching 11 bases. The V and J ends lost 6 bases and 16 bases, in that order; junction bases with no gene match: 20. This CDR3 contains 16 residues. Germline CDR1 reads MNHEY; CDR2 reads SMNVEV (reference sequence). CDR3 sequence reads: CASRSQLVTSGSIVFF. The CDR3 DNA follows: TGTGCCAGCAGATCTCAATTAGTCACTAGCGGGAGTATAGTTTTCTTC.

Concerning this clonotype itself: At one boundary the junction diverges from the germline segment, which might be a read error. The V gene is TRBV20-1, the J gene TRBJ2-3; D not certain. CDR1 is DFQATT, CDR2 SNEGSKA, per germline (reference sequence). This CDR3 spans 12 amino acids. This chain's CDR3 is CSAPDNTDTQCF. The CDR3 coding sequence is TGCAGTGCTCCAGACAACACAGATACGCAGTGTTTT.

The table lists this clonotype with a count of one. The gene calls are TRBV11-2 and TRBJ1-1, with 8 nucleotides matching TRBD1. Germline loops: CDR1 SGHAT, CDR2 FQNNGV. The J segment lost 1 base and the V segment lost 8 bases, leaving 3 bases of the junction unmatched. The CDR3 covers 13 residues. This CDR3 reads CASRGQGNTEAFF. CDR3 sequence (DNA): TGTGCCAGCCGAGGACAGGGGAACACTGAAGCTTTCTTT. Variable domain in full (rest from reference TRBV11-2 and TRBJ1-1): EAGVAQSPRYKIIEKRQSVAFWCNPISGHATLYWYQQILGQGPKLLIQFQNNGVVDDSQLPKDRFSAERLKGVDSTLKIQPAKLEDSAVYLCASRGQGNTEAFFGQGTRLTVV.

Points on this clonotype: It differs at one base from a far larger clone, so likely a read error. V is TRBV6-2 or TRBV6-3 and J is TRBJ1-1; 10 bases align to TRBD1. The CDR3 sequence is 15 residues long. In germline, CDR1 is MNHEY, CDR2 SVGEGT. The CDR3 protein is CAGRTWDRGNTEAFF. The CDR3 nucleotides are TGTGCCGGCAGAACGTGGGACAGGGGAAACACTGAAGCTTTCTTT.

The rearrangement joins TRBV28 to TRBJ1-2, with 9 nucleotides matching TRBD1. CDR3 size: 15 residues. Trimming took 6 bases from V and 7 from J; bases not matched to a gene: 12. The germline V gene has CDR1 MDHEN and CDR2 SYDVKM. CDR3 sequence reads: CASSPHRGRGCGYTF. CDR3 in DNA: TGTGCCAGCAGCCCGCACAGGGGGCGCGGATGTGGCTACACCTTC.

V and J are TRBV12-3 or TRBV12-4 and TRBJ2-1; 16 bases are a match to TRBD2. Trimming took 7 bases from V and 5 from J; bases not matched to a gene: 11. This CDR3 has 18 amino acids. The DNA of the CDR3 is TGTGCCAGCACCCCAGGGACTAGCGGGAGGGCTTGGAACAATGAGCAGTTCTTC. Its translation is CASTPGTSGRAWNNEQFF.

The chain couples TRBV20-1 to TRBJ2-7; 7 bases agree with TRBD2. Germline CDR1 and CDR2: DFQATT and SNEGSKA (reference sequence). Unmatched junction bases numbered 17, after V lost 3 bases and J lost 3 bases. The CDR3 extends over 17 amino acids. CDR3 nucleotide sequence: TGCAGTGCTAGTGGGACTATCGGGAGCGGCGGTAACTACGAGCAGTACTTC. Amino acid sequence: CSASGTIGSGGNYEQYF.

In this sample, this clonotype is medium-sized (0.01 to 0.1%). CDR3 region: CASSYKPAGGSEQYF. CDR3 DNA: TGTGCCAGCAGTTATAAACCCGCGGGAGGAAGCGAGCAGTACTTC. V usage is TRBV6-2 or TRBV6-3 and J usage is TRBJ2-7; 8 nucleotides line up with TRBD2. V dropped 3 bases and J dropped 6; count of bases not matched to a gene: 10. The CDR3 extends over 15 amino acids. The germline V gene has CDR1 MNHEY and CDR2 SVGEGT.

J is TRBJ2-7 and V is TRBV5-1; 10 nucleotides align to TRBD1. Trimming at V came to 4 bases and at J to 6 bases, leaving 10 bases not matched to a gene. The CDR3 is 15 amino acids. The germline V gene has CDR1 SGHRS and CDR2 YFSETQ. The DNA of the CDR3 is TGCGCCAGCAGCCGGCCGGGACAGGGGATTGGCGAGCAGTACTTC. Translating it yields CASSRPGQGIGEQYF. The variable domain in full, with the rest retrieved from reference TRBV5-1 and TRBJ2-7, is KAGVTQTPRYLIKTRGQQVTLSCSPISGHRSVSWYQQTPGQGLQFLFEYFSETQRNKGNFPGRFSGRQFSNSRSEMNVSTLELGDSALYLCASSRPGQGIGEQYFGPGTRLTVT.

The chain joins TRBV6-2 or TRBV6-3 to TRBJ2-1, with D hard to call. Germline V gene sequence: CDR1 MNHEY, CDR2 SVGEGT. This CDR3 contains 13 residues. V was shortened by 4 bases and J by 6 bases, with 10 bases between the two germline ends. The DNA for the CDR3 is TGTGCCAGCAGTTGGCGGTTATTCAATGAGCAGTTCTTC. Translation gives CASSWRLFNEQFF.

This rearrangement joins TRBV9 to TRBJ1-2; D ambiguous. The CDR3 length is 14 residues. CDR1 is SGDLS, CDR2 YYNGEE, per germline. Trimming stripped 0 bases from V and 7 bases from J, with 13 bases between. The CDR3 here is CASSVGIEARGYTF. The DNA for the CDR3 is TGTGCCAGCAGCGTAGGAATAGAAGCCCGTGGCTACACCTTC.

This clonotype rates as medium-sized (0.01 to 0.1%). This CDR3 reads CASSEAPFSTIYF. The CDR3 nucleotides are TGTGCCAGCAGTGAAGCTCCTTTCTCCACCATATATTTT. This rearrangement joins TRBV2 to TRBJ1-3; D remains unclear. The CDR3 covers 13 residues. CDR1 SNHLY and CDR2 FYNNEI come from the germline V gene. Trimming removed 0 bases from V and 9 bases from J, with 9 bases in between.

The table lists this clonotype with many counts. The chain joins TRBV18 to TRBJ1-1, with D perhaps TRBD1 (6 bases). The ends were cut back, 2 bases at V and 5 bases at J, with 15 bases in the middle. The CDR3 extends over 15 amino acids. CDR1 and CDR2 (germline): KGHSH, LQKENI. This chain's CDR3 is CASSPGGQLVTEAFF. The CDR3 nucleotides read TGTGCCAGCTCACCAGGAGGACAGCTGGTGACTGAAGCTTTCTTT.

V is TRBV20-1 and J is TRBJ1-3; D remains unclear. The length of the CDR3 is 15 residues. The V end was cut by 5 bases, the J end by 2 bases, with 16 bases between. Germline loops: CDR1 DFQATT, CDR2 SNEGSKA (reference sequence). In DNA, the CDR3 is TGCAGTGCTGGAATCGGAGCGTCGGCTGGAAACACCATATATTTT. Its protein product is CSAGIGASAGNTIYF.

This clonotype has at least ten counts. The chain combines TRBV20-1 with TRBJ2-2; 7 bases are a match to TRBD2. Unmatched junction bases numbered 7, after V lost 0 bases and J lost 6 bases. Germline CDR1 and CDR2: DFQATT and SNEGSKA (reference sequence). The CDR3 length is 15 residues. The CDR3: CSARDPGGGSGELFF. The CDR3, as DNA: TGCAGTGCTAGAGACCCGGGGGGTGGGTCCGGGGAGCTGTTTTTT.